This entry lists 7 T cell receptor beta chains sequenced from one sample in a study of blood T cell repertoires in COVID-19. Libraries were prepared by immunoSEQ multiplex PCR; TCRdb keeps only in-frame clonotypes and omits some of them. The sample carries roughly 180,000 clones, 86% recorded once. Sample: peripheral blood. These receptors were collected from a woman aged 25 to 39 with active or convalescent COVID-19.

The CDR3 coding sequence is TGCGCCAGCAGCTTGGCCCTTAGCGGGAGGGCCCCCAATGAGCAGTTCTTC. Its protein is CASSLALSGRAPNEQFF. The chain combines TRBV5-1 with TRBJ2-1; 11 bases are shared with TRBD2. This CDR3 region has 17 residues. Germline values: CDR1 SGHRS, CDR2 YFSETQ. J was trimmed by 6 bases and V by 0 bases; bases with no gene match: 8.

The V call is TRBV27, the J call TRBJ1-2, with a weak D call TRBD1 (6 bases). From germline, CDR1 is MNHEY and CDR2 SMNVEV (reference sequence). V was clipped by 4 bases and J by 5 bases, with 8 bases between them. This CDR3 is built from 12 residues. CDR3 coding DNA: TGTGCCAGCAGTTCAACAGGGTATGGCTACACCTTC. It encodes CASSSTGYGYTF.

This chain connects TRBV19 to TRBJ2-2, with D perhaps TRBD1 (5 bases). The CDR3 loop spans 13 amino acids. The germline CDR1 and CDR2 sequences are LNHDA and SQIVND (reference sequence). V was shortened by 2 bases and J by 8 bases, with 9 bases between the two germline ends. Written as DNA, the CDR3 is TGTGCCAGTAGTATAAGGGGTCAGGGGGAGCTGTTTTTT. It specifies CASSIRGQGELFF.

V usage is TRBV11-3 and J usage is TRBJ2-7, with TRBD1 matching 10 bases. V shed 6 bases and J 5 bases; nucleotides not matched to a gene: 10. This CDR3 contains 15 residues. Germline CDR1 is SGHNT and CDR2 is YENEEA. In DNA, the CDR3 is TGTGCCAGCAGTTCTCACCCGGACAGGGGGGACGAGCAGTACTTC. It specifies CASSSHPDRGDEQYF.

The chain is built from TRBV11-3 and TRBJ1-1; no reliable D call. The V end lost 0 bases, the J end lost 5 bases, and 16 bases lay between the germline ends. The germline V gene encodes CDR1 SGHNT and CDR2 YENEEA. This CDR3 has 16 residues. DNA of the CDR3: TGTGCCAGCAGCTTAGAGTCGCGCGCGAGGCGGACTGAAGCTTTCTTT. Residues: CASSLESRARRTEAFF. Together with reference TRBV11-3 and TRBJ1-1, the CDR3 gives the full variable domain: EAGVVQSPRYKIIEKKQPVAFWCNPISGHNTLYWYLQNLGQGPELLIRYENEEAVDDSQLPKDRFSAERLKGVDSTLKIQPAELGDSAVYLCASSLESRARRTEAFFGQGTRLTVV.

The gene calls are TRBV5-4 and TRBJ2-7; D call uncertain. The CDR3 is 13 residues long. V was shortened by 8 bases and J by 1 base, with 13 bases between the two germline ends. CDR1 is SGHNT, CDR2 YYREEE, per germline (reference sequence). CDR3 DNA: TGTGCCAGTAGCCAGGAACCATCCTACGAGCAGTACTTC. Protein: CASSQEPSYEQYF.

The chain couples TRBV9 to TRBJ2-3; 7 nucleotides match TRBD1. This CDR3 contains 15 residues. With V trimmed by 3 bases and J by 3 bases, 7 bases remained unmatched. Germline CDR1 SGDLS, CDR2 YYNGEE. CDR3 protein: CASSADRVGTDTQYF. CDR3 DNA sequence: TGTGCCAGCAGCGCCGACAGGGTCGGAACAGATACGCAGTATTTT.